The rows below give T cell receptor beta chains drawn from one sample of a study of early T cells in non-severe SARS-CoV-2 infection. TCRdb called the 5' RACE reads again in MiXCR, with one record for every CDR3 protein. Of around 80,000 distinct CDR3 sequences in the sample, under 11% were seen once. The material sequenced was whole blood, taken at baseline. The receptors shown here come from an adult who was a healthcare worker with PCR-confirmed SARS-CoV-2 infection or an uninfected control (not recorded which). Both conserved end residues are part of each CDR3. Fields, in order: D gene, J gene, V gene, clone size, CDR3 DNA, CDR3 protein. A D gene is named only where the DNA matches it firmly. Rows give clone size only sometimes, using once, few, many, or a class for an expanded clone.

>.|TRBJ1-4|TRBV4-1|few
TGCGCCAGCACCCCCTCGGGAGGGGCCAATGAAAAACTGTTTTTT
CASTPSGGANEKLFF
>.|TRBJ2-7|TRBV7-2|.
TGTGCCAGCAGCCCTTGGGAAAATACCTACGAGCAGTACTTC
CASSPWENTYEQYF
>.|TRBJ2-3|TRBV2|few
TGTGCCAGCAGCCCGAGGCAGAGCACAGATACGCAGTATTTT
CASSPRQSTDTQYF
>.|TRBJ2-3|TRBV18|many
TGTGCCAGCTCACCATTTGGCTCTCCTCCTGGGAGCCCGTCTAGCACAGATACGCAGTATTTT
CASSPFGSPPGSPSSTDTQYF
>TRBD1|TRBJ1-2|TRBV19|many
TGTGCCAGTAGTGCGGGGACAGAACTCTATGGCTACACCTTC
CASSAGTELYGYTF
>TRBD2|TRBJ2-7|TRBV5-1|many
TGCGCCAGCAGCTTGGGGGGCGGGAGAGTCAACGAGCAGTACTTC
CASSLGGGRVNEQYF
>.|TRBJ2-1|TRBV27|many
TGTGCCAGCGGACCGATGACTAGAGAGCAGTTCTTC
CASGPMTREQFF
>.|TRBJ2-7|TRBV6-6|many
TGTGCCAGCAGTTACTCGGCCGAGGCAGGAGAGCAGTACTTC
CASSYSAEAGEQYF
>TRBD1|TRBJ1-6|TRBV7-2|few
TGTGCCAGCAGCCCCGTCGGGACAGGGGAGTCACCCCTCCACTTT
CASSPVGTGESPLHF
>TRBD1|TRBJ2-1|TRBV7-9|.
TGTGCCAGCAGCTTTGGGGACAGGGTAAACAATGAGCAGTTCTTC
CASSFGDRVNNEQFF
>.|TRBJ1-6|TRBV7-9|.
TGTGCCAGCAGCTCGGACATAGGACAGTCCTTGGTTGGATCACCCCTCCACTTT
CASSSDIGQSLVGSPLHF
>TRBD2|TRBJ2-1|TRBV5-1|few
TGCGCCAGCAGACGGACTAGCGGGAGGGAGGAGCAGTTCTTC
CASRRTSGREEQFF
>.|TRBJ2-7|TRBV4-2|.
TGTGCCAGCAGCCAAGGGCAGCCCGACTACGAGCAGTACTTC
CASSQGQPDYEQYF
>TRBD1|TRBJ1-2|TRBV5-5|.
TGTGCCAGCAGCACCGGGACAGCAATTACAACCTATGGCTACACCTTC
CASSTGTAITTYGYTF
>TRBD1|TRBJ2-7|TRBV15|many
TGTGCCACCAGCCCTACCGGGGACAGGGTGGGGCTAGGGTACGAGCAGTACTTC
CATSPTGDRVGLGYEQYF
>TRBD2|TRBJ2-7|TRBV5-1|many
TGCGCCAGCAGCCTCCAGCCCGGGACTAGCGGATACGAGCAGTACTTC
CASSLQPGTSGYEQYF
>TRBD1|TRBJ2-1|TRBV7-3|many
TGTGCCAGCAGCTTCGTCCGGGACAGTGAGCAGTTCTTC
CASSFVRDSEQFF